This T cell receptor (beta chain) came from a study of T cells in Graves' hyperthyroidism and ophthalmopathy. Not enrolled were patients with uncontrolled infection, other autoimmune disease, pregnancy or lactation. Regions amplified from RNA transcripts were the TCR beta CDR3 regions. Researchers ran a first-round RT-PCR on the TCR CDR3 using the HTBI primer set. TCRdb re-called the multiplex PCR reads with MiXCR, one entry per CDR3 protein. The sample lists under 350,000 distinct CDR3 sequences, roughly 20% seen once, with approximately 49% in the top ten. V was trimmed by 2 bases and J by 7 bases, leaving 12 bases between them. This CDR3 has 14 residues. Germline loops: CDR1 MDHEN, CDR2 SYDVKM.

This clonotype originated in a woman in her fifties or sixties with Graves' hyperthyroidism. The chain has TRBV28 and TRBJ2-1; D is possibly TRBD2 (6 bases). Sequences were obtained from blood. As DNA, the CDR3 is TGTGCCAGCAGTTTACGGGGACTCGAGAATGAGCAGTTCTTC. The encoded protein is CASSLRGLENEQFF.